The present T cell receptor beta chain was sequenced within a study of monozygotic twins with inflammatory bowel disease (dated by TCRdb to between 2017 and 2020). For the wider study: The complete study included approximately 28 monozygotic twin pairs: 19 IBD-discordant Danish pairs and nine German pairs, of which four were IBD-concordant and five were IBD-discordant. Within discordant pairs, disease-associated traits were sought mainly by comparing IBD patients with their genetically identical healthy co-twins. Each individual had, on average, about 151 000 unique TCRalpha sequences and 181 000 unique TCRbeta sequences available for analysis. The investigation overall reported the following: No single strong signal or clonotype linked to IBD turned up in the results, so the idea that one exists was not supported. Repertoire similarity did not differ between concordant and discordant twins, possibly due to limited statistical power. Compared with healthy twins, IBD patients had fewer clonotypes in common with other individuals, a difference most pronounced in patients showing signs of disease activity. Because patients were on differing immunosuppressive treatments, the repertoires may have picked up extra background noise and inter-individual variability. TCRbeta repertoire diversity, by inverse Simpson index, was decreased in IBD patients compared with their healthy co-twins. The analysis was unable to tell different T cell subtypes apart.

The CDR3 starts with the cysteine, ends with the phenylalanine, and has 13 residues. The DNA sequence is not available. Sequences MNHEY (CDR1) and SVGEGT (CDR2) are obtained from the germline V gene. From each donor, an approximately 2.5 ml peripheral blood sample was drawn into PAXgene tubes and stored at -80 degrees C. Total RNA was isolated from whole blood with the PAXgene blood miRNA kit on an automated QIAcube, without T cell sorting. Deep TCRalpha and TCRbeta repertoire profiling with unique molecular barcoding was performed on peripheral blood of monozygotic twin pairs concordant or discordant for inflammatory bowel disease. Smoking habits were recorded for all twin pairs, and each individual was classified as a current, former or never smoker. Library prep was done by 5' RACE. Preparation of each TCR library used around 3,500 ng of total RNA. For each sample, cDNA was synthesized in eight separate reactions using SMARTScribe reverse transcriptase. During cDNA synthesis, template switching was used to introduce unique molecular identifiers that contained a 6-nucleotide sample barcode. TCRalpha and TCRbeta cDNA was amplified in two nested PCRs of about 17 and 10 cycles, and bead purification was carried out after each PCR. Before amplification, cDNA was treated with uracil DNA-glycosylase and purified using the QIAquick PCR purification kit. The second PCR added Illumina TruSeq-compatible adapters along with sample-specific barcodes. TapeStation and Qubit were used to check library quality and concentration, and around 4.5 ng of each library went into the pool. The pooled libraries were sequenced with 2 x 100 bp reads and custom sequencing primers on an Illumina HiSeq2500 single-index Rapid Run. Processing in the source paper ran as follows. PCR and sequencing errors were corrected by UMI-based consensus assembly using MiGEC version 1.2.6. V(D)J alignment, clonotype assembly and CDR3 extraction were performed with MiXCR version 2.1.1. To normalise gene usage, clonotype sharing and MAIT/NKT TCR abundance, the analysis used the top 1000, 10 000 and 20 000 clonotypes per sample. Diversity was computed as the inverse Simpson index with the vegan R package after downsampling to 27 000 UMIs. Paired Mann-Whitney U tests on discordant twin pairs were used, with Benjamini-Hochberg multiple-testing correction. TCRdb reanalyzed the reads, keeping one entry per CDR3 protein sequence and omitting DNA. These V and J calls are TCRdb output, not the study's own analysis. The table held for this sample gives 440,000 or so distinct CDR3 sequences. The ten largest clones capture 2% to 3% of the sample.

A remark on this clonotype: What antigen it recognizes has not been identified.

Here the chain combines TRBV6-2 or TRBV6-3 and TRBJ2-7; TCRdb calls TRBD2, which cannot be checked without DNA. The sequencing input was blood. This receptor was identified in a human donor with ulcerative colitis or Crohn's disease, or a healthy co-twin of an affected twin (not recorded which). The CDR3 reads CAISPGGPLEQYF.